Below are 23 T cell receptor beta chains sequenced from a single sample in a study of shared clonotypes between healthy human individuals. The data were produced by immunoSEQ multiplex PCR, yet TCRdb's version contains in-frame clones alone and is incomplete. The sample contains 740,000 or so clones, approximately 73% of which appear only once. The sample was memory CD4+ T cells sorted from blood. Subset in this sample: CD45RA-negative fraction. Receptors were obtained from a woman aged 30 to 39 in good health.

This clone was observed a handful of times. The chain uses TRBV25-1 and TRBJ1-1, with 8 nucleotides matching TRBD1. The J segment lost 0 bases and the V segment lost 7 bases, leaving 7 bases of the junction unmatched. This CDR3 contains 15 residues. Germline values: CDR1 MGHDK, CDR2 SYGVNS. The CDR3 coding sequence is TGTGCCAGCACAACCGGGACAGGTCTGAACACTGAAGCTTTCTTT. Amino acids: CASTTGTGLNTEAFF.

The chain has TRBV6-1 and TRBJ2-7; TRBD1 matches 11 bases. V shed 1 base and J 0 bases; nucleotides not matched to a gene: 2. Germline V lookup: CDR1 MNHNS, CDR2 SASEGT. This CDR3 has 16 amino acids. The CDR3 sequence is CASSEDGTGGSYEQYF. In DNA, the CDR3 is TGTGCCAGCAGTGAAGACGGGACAGGGGGCTCCTACGAGCAGTACTTC.

This sequence joins TRBV19 and TRBJ2-2; D unclear. This CDR3 contains 14 residues. V was pared by 7 bases and J by 5 bases, with 14 bases between. Germline V CDR1 and CDR2: LNHDA, SQIVND (reference sequence). The CDR3 DNA sequence: TGTGCCAGTACGGTCGCAGGAATTACCGGGGAGCTGTTTTTT. Translation: CASTVAGITGELFF.

The chain carries TRBV28 and TRBJ1-2; 8 nucleotides align to TRBD1. The CDR3 loop spans 16 amino acids. J lost 4 bases, V lost 5 bases, and 12 bases had no gene match. Germline lookup yields CDR1 MDHEN and CDR2 SYDVKM. The CDR3 sequence is CASSAPFSGTGYGYTF. The DNA for the CDR3 is TGTGCCAGCAGTGCCCCCTTCTCTGGGACAGGCTATGGCTACACCTTC.

Turning to this clone: The identical CDR3 is also encoded by other nucleotide sequences in the sample. The rearrangement uses TRBV5-1 and TRBJ2-1; D is unresolved. V was trimmed by 4 bases and J by 0 bases, leaving 11 bases between them. The germline V gene encodes CDR1 SGHRS and CDR2 YFSETQ. The CDR3 sequence is 15 residues long. The CDR3: CASSPDSGSYNEQFF. The CDR3 DNA reads TGCGCCAGCAGCCCCGATTCCGGCTCCTACAATGAGCAGTTCTTC.

The genes are TRBV6-5 and TRBJ2-3; D not resolved. The V gene's germline CDR1 is MNHEY and CDR2 SVGAGI. Trimming cost V 2 bases and J 2 bases, with 8 bases left between them. The CDR3 has 14 amino acids. The CDR3 region is CASSYRAFTDTQYF. The CDR3 nucleotides are TGTGCCAGCAGTTACCGGGCGTTCACAGATACGCAGTATTTT.

This clone showed up just a few times. V and J are TRBV11-2 and TRBJ2-7; a weak D match, TRBD1 (6 bases). Trimming left V 8 bases short and J 2 bases short, with 13 bases between. Germline lookup yields CDR1 SGHAT and CDR2 FQNNGV. The CDR3 is 13 amino acids. Here the CDR3 reads CASQGLRTYEQYF. The CDR3 DNA reads as TGTGCCAGCCAGGGGTTACGTACCTACGAGCAGTACTTC. The full variable domain, with the rest looked up from reference TRBV11-2 and TRBJ2-7, is EAGVAQSPRYKIIEKRQSVAFWCNPISGHATLYWYQQILGQGPKLLIQFQNNGVVDDSQLPKDRFSAERLKGVDSTLKIQPAKLEDSAVYLCASQGLRTYEQYFGPGTRLTVT.

The V call is TRBV29-1, the J call TRBJ1-4; no definite D call. Trimming removed 7 bases at V and 5 bases at J, with 20 bases between. The germline CDR1 and CDR2 sequences are SQVTM and ANQGSEA. This CDR3 comprises 15 residues. The CDR3 DNA reads as TGCAGCGCCCCCCCTCGGGCGGAAGGGAATGAAAAACTGTTTTTT. Its protein product is CSAPPRAEGNEKLFF.

The chain uses TRBV11-2 and TRBJ1-2; 9 bases agree with TRBD1. V shed 1 base, J shed 6 bases, and the junction held 6 bases outside the gene matches. There are 15 residues in the CDR3. CDR1 SGHAT and CDR2 FQNNGV come from the germline V gene. CDR3 in DNA: TGTGCCAGCAGCTTAGGGGGACAGGGAAGAAATGGCTACACCTTC. Protein product: CASSLGGQGRNGYTF.

In the case of this clone: The junction shows a germline mismatch at one end, possibly a read error. V and J are TRBV2 and TRBJ1-2; D not certain. The CDR3 covers 13 residues. Germline lookup yields CDR1 SNHLY and CDR2 FYNNEI. CDR3 in DNA: TGTGCCAGCGGTGAGGGTTTTGCCTATGGCTACACCTTC. Protein product: CASGEGFAYGYTF.

The chain is built from TRBV19 and TRBJ2-5, with D tentatively TRBD1 or TRBD2 (7 bases each). The V and J ends lost 7 bases and 5 bases respectively, with 17 bases between them. The germline CDR1 and CDR2 sequences are LNHDA and SQIVND (reference sequence). This CDR3 spans 14 amino acids. In DNA form, the CDR3 reads TGTGCCAGTACCTCAGGGGGAGGGGTTGAGACCCAGTACTTC. Translating gives CASTSGGGVETQYF.

The rearrangement joins TRBV5-1 to TRBJ2-7; the match to TRBD1 covers 7 bases. From germline, CDR1 is SGHRS and CDR2 YFSETQ. CDR3 size: 15 residues. V shed 0 bases, J shed 3 bases, and the junction held 6 bases outside the gene matches. In DNA form, the CDR3 reads TGCGCCAGCAGCTTGGCCATGGGACAGAGCTACGAGCAGTACTTC. Translation: CASSLAMGQSYEQYF.

The chain recombines TRBV28 with TRBJ1-5, with TRBD1 identical over 8 bases. The CDR3 has 16 residues. After removal of 10 bases from V and 3 bases from J, the junction contained 14 bases not matched to a gene. Germline V gives CDR1 MDHEN, CDR2 SYDVKM. CDR3 nucleotide sequence: TGTGCCACCAGGGGGCCCGGCAGGGGGCTCAATCAGCCCCAGCATTTT. Protein sequence: CATRGPGRGLNQPQHF.

The rearrangement joins TRBV11-2 to TRBJ2-3, with TRBD2 matching 10 bases. V gave up 2 bases and J gave up 4 bases; unmatched junction bases: 6. Germline V gene lookup returns CDR1 SGHAT and CDR2 FQNNGV. CDR3 length: 16 amino acids. The CDR3 coding sequence is TGTGCCAGCAGCTTAACATCTAGCGGGAGTTCAGATACGCAGTATTTT. Amino acids: CASSLTSSGSSDTQYF. Combining the CDR3 with reference TRBV11-2 and TRBJ2-3 gives the whole variable domain EAGVAQSPRYKIIEKRQSVAFWCNPISGHATLYWYQQILGQGPKLLIQFQNNGVVDDSQLPKDRFSAERLKGVDSTLKIQPAKLEDSAVYLCASSLTSSGSSDTQYFGPGTRLTVL.

This rearrangement joins TRBV11-2 to TRBJ2-1; 10 bases agree with TRBD2. V lost 5 bases, J lost 8 bases, and 6 bases stayed unmatched. The CDR3 covers 14 residues. Germline V gene data show CDR1 as SGHAT and CDR2 as FQNNGV. CDR3 DNA sequence: TGTGCCAGCAGCGTGGGACTAGCGCGAGATGAGCAGTTCTTC. Residues: CASSVGLARDEQFF.

V gene TRBV7-3 combines with J gene TRBJ2-1; no clear D. The CDR3 runs 13 residues. Germline V CDR1 and CDR2: SGHTA, FQGTGA. V was pared by 3 bases and J by 7 bases, with 10 bases between. The CDR3 reads CASSFDRANEQFF. CDR3 nucleotides: TGTGCCAGCAGCTTTGACCGGGCGAATGAGCAGTTCTTC. Filled out from reference TRBV7-3 and TRBJ2-1, the complete variable domain reads GAGVSQTPSNKVTEKGKYVELRCDPISGHTALYWYRQSLGQGPEFLIYFQGTGAADDSGLPNDRFFAVRPEGSVSTLKIQRTERGDSAVYLCASSFDRANEQFFGPGTRLTVL.

This CDR3 is CASRSSGSTGELFF. The CDR3 DNA follows: TGTGCCAGCAGGAGCAGCGGGAGCACCGGGGAGCTGTTTTTT. This chain joins TRBV5-4 and TRBJ2-2, with TRBD2 matching over 8 bases. The CDR3 length is 14 residues. Germline-derived CDR1 and CDR2 are SGHNT and YYREEE (reference sequence). Trimming took 5 bases from V and 4 from J; bases not matched to a gene: 4. Looking up the rest from reference TRBV5-4 and TRBJ2-2 gives the full variable domain: ETGVTQSPTHLIKTRGQQVTLRCSSQSGHNTVSWYQQALGQGPQFIFQYYREEENGRGNFPPRFSGLQFPNYSSELNVNALELDDSALYLCASRSSGSTGELFFGEGSRLTVL.

The chain joins TRBV30 to TRBJ1-5; D remains unclear. The CDR3 contains 14 residues. Germline CDR1 is GTSNPN and CDR2 is SVGIG (reference sequence). Trimming removed 1 base from V and 2 bases from J, with 9 bases in between. CDR3 amino acids: CAWSDNLGNQPQHF. As DNA, the CDR3 is TGTGCCTGGAGTGATAACCTTGGCAATCAGCCCCAGCATTTT.

This chain uses TRBV5-1 with TRBJ1-1; maybe TRBD1 (5 bases). V lost 6 bases, J lost 6 bases, and 15 bases lay in between. This CDR3 spans 13 amino acids. Germline loops: CDR1 SGHRS, CDR2 YFSETQ. CDR3 region: CASMQGRTAEAFF. Here the CDR3 DNA reads TGCGCCAGCATGCAGGGTAGAACGGCTGAAGCTTTCTTT. Full variable domain (rest looked up from reference TRBV5-1 and TRBJ1-1): KAGVTQTPRYLIKTRGQQVTLSCSPISGHRSVSWYQQTPGQGLQFLFEYFSETQRNKGNFPGRFSGRQFSNSRSEMNVSTLELGDSALYLCASMQGRTAEAFFGQGTRLTVV.

The chain couples TRBV4-1 to TRBJ1-4, with a possible D match to TRBD1 (6 bases). CDR3 size: 16 residues. Germline CDR1 and CDR2: MGHRA and YSYEKL. The V end was cut by 0 bases, the J end by 7 bases, with 15 bases between. CDR3 sequence reads: CASSQEVRGQGEKLFF. The DNA of the CDR3 is TGCGCCAGCAGCCAAGAAGTTCGGGGGCAAGGTGAAAAACTGTTTTTT.

This chain connects TRBV28 to TRBJ2-5; TRBD2 is a possible D gene (6 bases). This CDR3 is built from 15 residues. The V gene lost 2 bases and the J gene lost 3 bases, with 13 bases spanning the gap. Germline V gene data show CDR1 as MDHEN and CDR2 as SYDVKM. The CDR3 spells CASSLDGSRKETQYF. CDR3 nucleotide sequence: TGTGCCAGCAGTTTAGACGGGAGTCGTAAAGAGACCCAGTACTTC.

A single count supports this clone. Written as DNA, the CDR3 is TGTGCCAGCAGCTCCCCCCGTGGGGACACCATATATTTT. It yields the protein CASSSPRGDTIYF. This chain joins TRBV11-2 and TRBJ1-3; D unclear. CDR3 length: 13 residues. Germline CDR1 reads SGHAT; CDR2 reads FQNNGV. V lost 4 bases and J lost 8, with 12 bases in between.

V is TRBV2 and J is TRBJ2-7, with 11 bases that match TRBD2. The CDR3 length is 15 residues. V gave up 7 bases and J gave up 2 bases; unmatched junction bases: 7. CDR1 and CDR2 (germline): SNHLY, FYNNEI. The CDR3 sequence: CASNLLAGVPYEQYF. The CDR3 DNA reads TGTGCCAGCAACCTACTAGCGGGAGTTCCCTACGAGCAGTACTTC.